This passage covers 8 T cell receptor beta chains from one sample sequenced in a study of shared clonotypes between healthy human individuals. Naive CD8 cells lacked CD45RO and underwent positive selection for CCR7, leaving out terminally differentiated effector memory CD45RA+ cells. Profiling relied on immunoSEQ multiplex PCR, and the TCRdb table lists in-frame clones only, not all of them. Found here are millions of clones, less than 95% of them singletons; the top ten hold more than 0.95%. Source material: naive CD8+ T cells sorted from blood. The receptors were sampled from a man younger than 35 in good health.

About this clone: Other DNA sequences in this sample translate to the same CDR3. V is TRBV6-1 and J is TRBJ2-3; D gene uncertain. The V and J ends lost 9 bases and 5 bases respectively, with 9 bases between them. CDR3 length equals 11 residues. Germline lookup yields CDR1 MNHNS and CDR2 SASEGT. CDR3 sequence (DNA): TGTGCCAGTTCGCTCGGAGATACGCAGTATTTT. It yields the protein CASSLGDTQYF.

The chain carries TRBV13 and TRBJ1-2, with 7 bases matching TRBD1. The CDR3 has 19 residues. J was trimmed by 2 bases and V by 1 base; bases with no gene match: 16. Germline values: CDR1 PRHDT, CDR2 FYEKMQ (reference sequence). The CDR3 loop is CASSLVRSPTGEPNYGYTF. In DNA form, the CDR3 reads TGTGCCAGCAGCTTAGTACGGTCTCCAACAGGGGAACCCAACTATGGCTACACCTTC.

V and J are TRBV5-1 and TRBJ2-5; TRBD2 agrees at 10 bases. The CDR3 runs 17 residues. The V and J ends lost 0 bases and 1 base, in that order; junction bases with no gene match: 6. Germline V lookup: CDR1 SGHRS, CDR2 YFSETQ. The CDR3 sequence: CASSLVPGLAFQETQYF. The DNA for the CDR3 is TGCGCCAGCAGCTTGGTTCCGGGACTAGCGTTCCAAGAGACCCAGTACTTC.

This clone occurred once. The same CDR3 is also encoded by other DNA sequences in this sample. This chain uses TRBV9 with TRBJ2-2; perhaps D is TRBD1 or TRBD2 (5 bases each). The V gene lost 0 bases and the J gene lost 4 bases, with 7 bases spanning the gap. Germline CDR1 SGDLS, CDR2 YYNGEE. The CDR3 length is 14 residues. CDR3 in DNA: TGTGCCAGCAGCGTAGTGAGGGGCACCGGGGAGCTGTTTTTT. Translated: CASSVVRGTGELFF.

The table lists this clone with a count of one. The rearrangement links TRBV11-2 to TRBJ1-2, with 8 bases fitting TRBD1. The CDR3 runs to 15 residues. Germline lookup yields CDR1 SGHAT and CDR2 FQNNGV. In DNA, the CDR3 is TGTGCGGACGGAGGGGGGACAGGACTTAACTATGGCTACACCTTC. Translated, it gives CADGGGTGLNYGYTF.

The chain employs TRBV7-9 and TRBJ2-3; D is unclear. The CDR3 is 13 residues long. Germline CDR1 and CDR2: SEHNR and FQNEAQ (reference sequence). Between the trimmed V and J ends, which lost 2 bases and 6 bases, there was a span of 9 bases. CDR3 residues: CASSLSRSDTQYF. The CDR3 DNA reads TGTGCCAGCAGCTTATCGAGGTCGGATACGCAGTATTTT.

V gene TRBV7-3 combines with J gene TRBJ2-7; TRBD1 matches 8 bases. Germline V gene data show CDR1 as SGHTA and CDR2 as FQGTGA. CDR3 length: 13 amino acids. After removal of 5 bases from V and 3 bases from J, the junction contained 3 bases not matched to a gene. The DNA of the CDR3 is TGTGCCAGCAGCCCAACAGGGGGCTACGAGCAGTACTTC. Translation gives CASSPTGGYEQYF.

Worth noting for this clone: This sample also contains other DNA sequences that code for the same CDR3. The chain recombines TRBV6-5 with TRBJ2-7, with 7 bases aligning to TRBD1. The CDR3 consists of 13 residues. Germline V CDR1 and CDR2: MNHEY, SVGAGI. V trimming: 5 bases; J trimming: 2 bases; junction bases outside the gene matches: 3. The CDR3 here is CASSTGQTYEQYF. CDR3 coding DNA: TGTGCCAGCAGTACGGGACAGACCTACGAGCAGTACTTC.